Following are 26 T cell receptor beta chains from one sample sequenced in a study of shared clonotypes between healthy human individuals. Produced via immunoSEQ multiplex PCR; TCRdb's table is partial and in-frame only. The sample holds some 2,000,000 clones, around 96% seen once. Only CD45RO-negative cells positively selected for CCR7 counted as naive CD8 cells, so terminally differentiated effector memory CD45RA+ cells were excluded. Sequences were obtained from naive CD8+ T cells sorted from blood. All receptors derive from a man younger than 35 in good health.

Comment on this clone: Other DNA sequences in this specimen translate into the identical CDR3. Here the CDR3 reads CAWTGGNEQFF. CDR3 bases: TGTGCCTGGACAGGGGGGAATGAGCAGTTCTTC. The rearrangement links TRBV30 to TRBJ2-1; D is possibly TRBD1 (7 bases). This CDR3 has 11 residues. Germline V gene sequence: CDR1 GTSNPN, CDR2 SVGIG (reference sequence). V was shortened by 4 bases and J by 7 bases, with 8 bases between the two germline ends.

The chain is built from TRBV20-1 and TRBJ1-1, with 8 nucleotides matching TRBD1. CDR3 length: 11 residues. CDR1 is DFQATT and CDR2 is SNEGSKA in the germline V gene (reference sequence). CDR3 residues: CRVDRGTEAFF. The CDR3, as DNA: TGCAGGGTTGACAGGGGCACTGAAGCTTTCTTT.

This clone has just a few counts. This chain connects TRBV6-6 to TRBJ1-6; no definite D call. Trimming left V 5 bases short and J 4 bases short, with 15 bases between. The CDR3 loop spans 16 amino acids. Looked up from germline, CDR1 is MNHNY and CDR2 is SVGAGI (reference sequence). The CDR3: CASSADGRIYNSPLHF. CDR3 nucleotide sequence: TGTGCCAGCAGTGCAGACGGACGGATTTATAATTCACCCCTCCACTTT.

This clone is a singleton in its sample. The chain recombines TRBV5-6 with TRBJ2-1; D is uncertain. The CDR3 has 11 residues. Germline values: CDR1 SGHDT, CDR2 YYEEEE. The V end was cut by 5 bases, the J end by 14 bases, with 14 bases between. Here the CDR3 reads CASSSAITEFF. DNA for the CDR3: TGTGCCAGCAGTTCTGCCATCACGGAGTTCTTC.

DNA for the CDR3: TGTGCCAGCAGCTTACTCAGCTCCTACGAGCAGTACTTC. It encodes CASSLLSSYEQYF. The rearrangement uses TRBV11-2 and TRBJ2-7, with D unresolved. V lost 2 bases and J lost 0, with 5 bases in between. This CDR3 comprises 13 residues. Germline V gene data show CDR1 as SGHAT and CDR2 as FQNNGV. Full variable domain (outside the CDR3, taken from reference TRBV11-2 and TRBJ2-7): EAGVAQSPRYKIIEKRQSVAFWCNPISGHATLYWYQQILGQGPKLLIQFQNNGVVDDSQLPKDRFSAERLKGVDSTLKIQPAKLEDSAVYLCASSLLSSYEQYFGPGTRLTVT.

As regards this clone: Within the sample, other DNA sequences also encode this same CDR3. The chain links TRBV6-5 to TRBJ2-7; D remains unclear. Germline-derived CDR1 and CDR2 are MNHEY and SVGAGI. This CDR3 region has 13 residues. The V end lost 6 bases, the J end lost 1 base, and 10 bases lay between the germline ends. CDR3 sequence reads: CASRPDGSYEQYF. For the CDR3, the DNA is TGTGCCAGCAGACCCGACGGGTCCTACGAGCAGTACTTC.

The chain joins TRBV27 to TRBJ2-7; D is perhaps TRBD1 (5 bases). Trimming removed 3 bases from V and 7 bases from J, with 16 bases in between. Germline CDR1 reads MNHEY; CDR2 reads SMNVEV (reference sequence). The length of the CDR3 is 14 residues. The CDR3 region has the DNA TGTGCCAGCAGTTTTGGGCAGGGCTATACGGAGCAGTACTTC. Protein product: CASSFGQGYTEQYF.

This chain connects TRBV4-3 to TRBJ2-2; no reliable D call. Germline V gives CDR1 LGHNA, CDR2 YSLEER. CDR3 size: 15 residues. V dropped 4 bases and J dropped 6 bases, with 15 bases sitting between them. The CDR3 is CASSRLGGAAGELFF. In DNA, the CDR3 is TGCGCCAGCAGCCGCCTTGGCGGAGCAGCCGGGGAGCTGTTTTTT.

The chain carries TRBV7-9 and TRBJ2-5; 9 bases agree with TRBD1. The DNA end favors TRBJ2-7, so the J call may be wrong. Germline assignment: CDR1 SEHNR and CDR2 FQNEAQ (reference sequence). The CDR3 spans 16 residues. The CDR3 protein is CASSQLSGQGGYEQYF. The CDR3 bases are TGTGCCAGCAGCCAGCTATCGGGACAGGGCGGCTACGAGCAGTACTTC.

The chain has TRBV6-5 and TRBJ2-1; 7 nucleotides match TRBD2. There are 16 residues in the CDR3. Germline-derived CDR1 and CDR2 are MNHEY and SVGAGI. The trim removed 0 bases at V and 3 bases at J, leaving 5 bases unmatched. The CDR3, as DNA: TGTGCCAGCAGTTACTCATCACTAGCGAGCTACAATGAGCAGTTCTTC. It yields the protein CASSYSSLASYNEQFF.

The V gene is TRBV6-1, the J gene TRBJ2-7; TRBD1 aligns across 8 bases. This CDR3 has 16 amino acids. Germline V gene lookup returns CDR1 MNHNS and CDR2 SASEGT. J was trimmed by 1 base and V by 1 base; bases with no gene match: 6. The CDR3 reads CASSEGYRGSSYEQYF. The CDR3 DNA follows: TGTGCCAGCAGTGAAGGGTACAGGGGGTCTTCCTACGAGCAGTACTTC.

This clone was observed a single time. The chain has TRBV2 and TRBJ2-5, with 12 bases fitting TRBD2. The trim removed 7 bases at V and 5 bases at J, leaving 14 bases unmatched. Germline V gives CDR1 SNHLY, CDR2 FYNNEI. The CDR3 is 17 residues long. The CDR3 DNA sequence: TGTGCCAGCACTCTACCGGGAGGACTAGCGGGGTTTGAGACCCAGTACTTC. Its protein is CASTLPGGLAGFETQYF.

In its sample, this clone was seen once. The V call is TRBV29-1, the J call TRBJ1-1, with D maybe TRBD1 (6 bases). The CDR3 covers 12 residues. Germline V gene sequence: CDR1 SQVTM, CDR2 ANQGSEA. Deletions cut 8 bases from V and 0 bases from J, with 10 bases between. DNA of the CDR3: TGCAGCTCCGGACAGATGAACACTGAAGCTTTCTTT. Its protein is CSSGQMNTEAFF.

V gene TRBV30 combines with J gene TRBJ2-1, with TRBD1 identical over 7 bases. J lost 0 bases, V lost 1 base, and 0 bases had no gene match. The CDR3 sequence is 14 residues long. From germline, CDR1 is GTSNPN and CDR2 SVGIG (reference sequence). The DNA for the CDR3 is TGTGCCTGGAGTGGACAGGGCTCCTACAATGAGCAGTTCTTC. Amino acids: CAWSGQGSYNEQFF.

As regards this clone: A much more abundant neighbour one base away suggests this may be a read error. Other DNA sequences of this sample code for an identical CDR3. This rearrangement joins TRBV5-6 to TRBJ2-7; D tentatively reads TRBD1 or TRBD2 (6 bases each). Germline V gene sequence: CDR1 SGHDT, CDR2 YYEEEE. This CDR3 comprises 14 residues. Trimming took off 2 bases at V and 0 bases at J, with 9 bases between the two ends. CDR3 residues: CASSLGGSSYEQYF. The CDR3 region has the DNA TGTGCCAGCAGCTTAGGGGGGAGCTCCTACGAGCAGTACTTC.

This rearrangement joins TRBV9 to TRBJ1-2, with a possible D match to TRBD1 (5 bases). In germline, CDR1 is SGDLS, CDR2 YYNGEE. This CDR3 contains 14 residues. Between the trimmed V and J ends, which lost 3 bases and 10 bases, there was a span of 19 bases. The CDR3 bases are TGTGCCAGCAGCGCCCCCGGGACTCAAGTAGACTACACCTTC. Residues: CASSAPGTQVDYTF.

The chain employs TRBV28 and TRBJ2-2; D not resolved. The CDR3 has 14 residues. Germline lookup yields CDR1 MDHEN and CDR2 SYDVKM. Trimming cost V 1 base and J 5 bases, with 8 bases left between them. CDR3 DNA sequence: TGTGCCAGCAGTTTATATTCTGAGACCGGGGAGCTGTTTTTT. Its translation is CASSLYSETGELFF.

On this clone itself: The same CDR3 can be traced to other DNA sequences in this sample. V usage is TRBV29-1 and J usage is TRBJ2-7, with D possibly being TRBD1 or TRBD2 (6 bases each). This CDR3 contains 12 residues. Trimming left V 4 bases short and J 3 bases short, with 10 bases between. Looked up from germline, CDR1 is SQVTM and CDR2 is ANQGSEA. The CDR3 bases are TGCAGCGTTGTAGGGGGGAACTACGAGCAGTACTTC. Protein product: CSVVGGNYEQYF.

V gene TRBV30 combines with J gene TRBJ2-5; the D gene could be TRBD1 or TRBD2 (5 bases each). Deletions cut 5 bases from V and 5 bases from J, with 12 bases between. The CDR3 consists of 12 residues. CDR1 GTSNPN and CDR2 SVGIG come from the germline V gene (reference sequence). The CDR3 DNA follows: TGTGCCTGGGGGGGAGCTTCGGAGACCCAGTACTTC. It translates to CAWGGASETQYF. The full variable domain, in which reference TRBV30 and TRBJ2-5 provide the parts outside the CDR3, is SQTIHQWPATLVQPVGSPLSLECTVEGTSNPNLYWYRQAAGRGLQLLFYSVGIGQISSEVPQNLSASRPQDRQFILSSKKLLLSDSGFYLCAWGGASETQYFGPGTRLLVL.

For this clone: The same CDR3 is also encoded by other DNA sequences in this sample. This chain uses TRBV5-1 with TRBJ2-7; D may be TRBD1 (5 bases). Germline lookup yields CDR1 SGHRS and CDR2 YFSETQ. V was clipped by 0 bases and J by 1 base, with 8 bases between them. The CDR3 loop spans 14 amino acids. The chain's CDR3 is CASSLASGSYEQYF. The CDR3 DNA is TGCGCCAGCAGCTTGGCCTCAGGGTCCTACGAGCAGTACTTC.

The chain joins TRBV7-5 to TRBJ2-3; TRBD2 reflects the table's D call only, with no check against the DNA. TRBV7-5 is tagged as a pseudogene. This CDR3 is 15 amino acids long. Written as DNA, the CDR3 is TGTGCCAGAAGCTGTCGCTTGGGGAGGACGTATACGCAGTATTTT. Translation: CARSCRLGRTYTQYF.

The gene calls are TRBV28 and TRBJ2-5, with 7 bases lining up with TRBD1. Germline CDR1 and CDR2: MDHEN and SYDVKM. CDR3 length: 13 amino acids. V lost 6 bases to trimming and J lost 5 bases; unmatched junction nucleotides: 6. CDR3 bases: TGTGCCAGCAGCCCGACAGGGCACGAGACCCAGTACTTC. The encoded protein is CASSPTGHETQYF.

The chain employs TRBV6-5 and TRBJ2-7; 11 positions agree with TRBD2. CDR3 length equals 15 residues. V trimming: 6 bases; J trimming: 3 bases; junction bases outside the gene matches: 7. Germline assignment: CDR1 MNHEY and CDR2 SVGAGI. The CDR3 reads CASRDTSGSFYEQYF. The CDR3 coding sequence is TGTGCCAGCAGAGATACTAGCGGGAGTTTCTACGAGCAGTACTTC.

The chain links TRBV11-2 to TRBJ2-7, with 9 bases aligning to TRBD1. From germline, CDR1 is SGHAT and CDR2 FQNNGV. The V and J ends lost 6 bases and 3 bases, in that order; junction bases with no gene match: 6. The CDR3 runs to 14 residues. CDR3 DNA: TGTGCCAGCAGGCAACCGGGACAGGGCTACGAGCAGTACTTC. It specifies CASRQPGQGYEQYF.

The chain employs TRBV4-1 and TRBJ2-7; 9 bases fit TRBD2. CDR1 is MGHRA, CDR2 YSYEKL, per germline. With V trimmed by 1 base and J by 1 base, 8 bases remained unmatched. The CDR3 is 17 amino acids. The CDR3 loop reads CASSQVLSGGTSYEQYF. The CDR3 DNA reads as TGCGCCAGCAGCCAAGTATTGAGCGGGGGGACATCCTACGAGCAGTACTTC.

A word on this clone: This same CDR3 is encoded by further DNA sequences in the sample. This chain's CDR3 is CASSTGNTEAFF. CDR3 in DNA: TGTGCCAGTTCGACAGGGAATACTGAAGCTTTCTTT. The rearrangement uses TRBV6-5 and TRBJ1-1; 7 bases are shared with TRBD1. The germline gives CDR1 MNHEY, CDR2 SVGAGI. This CDR3 contains 12 residues. Trimming at V came to 9 bases and at J to 5 bases, leaving 6 bases not matched to a gene.